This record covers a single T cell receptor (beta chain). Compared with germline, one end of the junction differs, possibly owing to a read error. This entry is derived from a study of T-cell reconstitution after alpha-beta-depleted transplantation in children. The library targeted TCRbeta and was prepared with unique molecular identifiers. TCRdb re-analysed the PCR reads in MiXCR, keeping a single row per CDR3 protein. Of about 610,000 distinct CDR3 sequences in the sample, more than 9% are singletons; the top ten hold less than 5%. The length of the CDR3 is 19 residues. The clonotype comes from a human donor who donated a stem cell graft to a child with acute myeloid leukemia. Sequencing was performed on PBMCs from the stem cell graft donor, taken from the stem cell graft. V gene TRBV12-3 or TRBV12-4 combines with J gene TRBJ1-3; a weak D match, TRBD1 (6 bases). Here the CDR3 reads CTSSFGTQGSSLWRNTIYF. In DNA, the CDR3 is TGTACCAGCAGTTTTGGGACACAGGGCTCTAGTCTCTGGAGAAACACCATATATTTT.